These T cell receptor beta chains were read from a single sample in a study of T cells after posttransplantation cyclophosphamide. Profiling relied on immunoSEQ multiplex PCR, and the TCRdb table lists in-frame clones only, not all of them. The data hold fewer than 12,000 clones, with about 89% observed a single time. This sample comprised CD4+ T cells sorted from PBMCs, obtained after allogeneic stem cell transplant with posttransplant cyclophosphamide. These receptors all stem from a male patient aged 25-45 years who received an allogeneic stem cell transplant from a related donor, was CMV-positive, and had acute GVHD only. Some T cells may have come from the graft donor. The CDR3 runs from the conserved cysteine through the conserved F or W. Fields, in order: J gene, V gene, D gene, clone size, CDR3 DNA, CDR3 protein. A D gene is named only where the DNA matches it firmly. A clone size is listed for some rows: how often the clone was seen (once, few, many), or a class if it is expanded.

TRBJ2-7,TRBV15,-,-,TGTGCCACCAGCAGCACTTGGACTAAGAGCTCCTACGAGCAGTACTTC,CATSSTWTKSSYEQYF
TRBJ2-2,TRBV5-5,TRBD1,-,TGTGCCAGCAGCAATGGGGGACAGGGAGGGACCGGGGAGCTGTTTTTT,CASSNGGQGGTGELFF
TRBJ1-4,TRBV29-1,-,-,TGCAGCGTTGACCCAGGAACTAATGAAAAACTGTTTTTT,CSVDPGTNEKLFF
TRBJ2-1,TRBV6-4,TRBD2,-,TGTGCCAGCACTTTCACTAGCGGGGGTATCGCTGAGCAGTTCTTC,CASTFTSGGIAEQFF
TRBJ2-7,TRBV5-1,TRBD1,once,TGCGCCAGCTCTACAGGGGGCTACGAGCAGTACTTC,CASSTGGYEQYF
TRBJ2-1,TRBV18,TRBD1,-,TGTGCCAGCTCACCACAGGGACAGTTTTACAATGAGCAGTTCTTC,CASSPQGQFYNEQFF
TRBJ2-5,TRBV19,-,-,TGTGCCAGTAGTAGGGGGCCCCAAGAGACCCAGTACTTC,CASSRGPQETQYF
TRBJ1-5,TRBV19,-,-,TGTGCCAGTAGTATCGAGGTACAGGGATACCTGCCCCAGCATTTT,CASSIEVQGYLPQHF
TRBJ1-5,TRBV5-6,TRBD1,-,TGTGCCAGCAGTCACAGGACAGGGTACGGGCAGCCCCAGCATTTT,CASSHRTGYGQPQHF
TRBJ2-7,TRBV7-2,TRBD1,-,TGTGCCAGCAGCCCTCATAGGACAGGGGAGCAGTACTTC,CASSPHRTGEQYF
TRBJ1-6,TRBV5-5,-,-,TGTGCCAGCAGCTTGGGAGCAGGGAATTCACCCCTCCACTTT,CASSLGAGNSPLHF
TRBJ2-5,TRBV30,TRBD2,once,TGTGCCTGGAGTGTATCGGGGGGACCCTTCCAAGAGACCCAGTACTTC,CAWSVSGGPFQETQYF
TRBJ1-1,TRBV6-4,-,-,TGTGCCAGCAGCCCAAGGGGTATCACTGAAGCTTTCTTT,CASSPRGITEAFF
TRBJ1-2,TRBV5-6,-,-,TGTGCCAGCAGCTTGGCCCCGCAGGGATGGCCTGGCTACACCTTC,CASSLAPQGWPGYTF
TRBJ1-6,TRBV18,-,-,TGTGCCAGCTCACCACCTCCAGGGTATAATTCACCCCTCCACTTT,CASSPPPGYNSPLHF
TRBJ2-2,TRBV2,TRBD1,-,TGTGCCAGCTGCGGACAGGGCGCGGACACCGGGGAGCTGTTTTTT,CASCGQGADTGELFF
TRBJ2-2,TRBV7-2,-,-,TGTGCCAGCAGAAGCGACAGGAACACCGGGGAGCTGTTTTTT,CASRSDRNTGELFF
TRBJ2-4,TRBV29-1,TRBD2,-,TGCAGCGTTGAAGAGGGGGGAGGGGCCAAAAACATTCAGTACTTC,CSVEEGGGAKNIQYF
TRBJ1-2,TRBV6-5,TRBD1,-,TGTGCCAGCAGGCGACAGGGGGGTGGCTACACCTTC,CASRRQGGGYTF
TRBJ2-1,TRBV11-3,TRBD2,few,TGCGCCAGCAGCCATTTAGCGGGGGGGCCGTATGAGCAGTTCTTC,CASSHLAGGPYEQFF
TRBJ2-7,TRBV7-2,TRBD2,once,TGTGCCAGCAGCCGGACTAGCGGGGGTTACGAGCAGTACTTC,CASSRTSGGYEQYF
TRBJ1-6,TRBV6-1,TRBD1,-,TGTGCCAGCAGGCCCCAGGGACAGACTAATTCACCCCTCCACTTT,CASRPQGQTNSPLHF
TRBJ2-7,TRBV19,TRBD2,-,TGTGCCAGTAGTACGGGACTAGCGGGGCGTAGGGAGCAGTACTTC,CASSTGLAGRREQYF
TRBJ2-3,TRBV14,TRBD2,-,TGTGCCAGCAGCCAACACCTTACTAGCGGGGGAACAGATACGCAGTATTTT,CASSQHLTSGGTDTQYF
TRBJ1-2,TRBV7-2,-,-,TGTGCCAGCACCACCTTAGGGACGGCAGGGGTCCCCAACGGCTACACCTTC,CASTTLGTAGVPNGYTF
TRBJ2-7,TRBV29-1,-,-,TGCAGCGTTGCGGGTTTGGGTCCCGTCTCCTACGAGCAGTACTTC,CSVAGLGPVSYEQYF
TRBJ1-2,TRBV4-1,TRBD1,-,TGCGCCAGCAGCCTCGAGGGTCAAGGACAGGGGGGAGGCTACACCTTC,CASSLEGQGQGGGYTF
TRBJ2-7,TRBV5-6,TRBD2,-,TGTGCCAGCAGCCCCCGGGACTACCGAGCCTACGAGCAGTACTTC,CASSPRDYRAYEQYF
TRBJ2-7,TRBV7-2,-,-,TGTGCCAGCAGCCTATCCGGGACAAACTACGAGCAGTACTTC,CASSLSGTNYEQYF
TRBJ1-3,TRBV6-6,-,-,TGTGCCACCACAAGGACAGTAGGGCGCGGAAACACCATATATTTT,CATTRTVGRGNTIYF
TRBJ2-5,TRBV6-5,-,-,TGTGCCAGCAGCCCCAGGGATTCGGAGACCCAGTACTTC,CASSPRDSETQYF
TRBJ1-1,TRBV19,-,-,TGTGCCAGTAGCCCCCGGGTAGGGGCAGCTTTCTTT,CASSPRVGAAFF
TRBJ1-1,TRBV28,-,-,TGTGCCAGCAGTTTAAGTATCCCTAGGAAATGGGACACTGAAGCTTTCTTT,CASSLSIPRKWDTEAFF
TRBJ1-5,TRBV6-1,TRBD1,once,TGTGCCAGCAGAAACAGGGGGGACGGCAATCAGCCCCAGCATTTT,CASRNRGDGNQPQHF
TRBJ1-5,TRBV30,-,-,TGTGCCTGGAGTATGCGAGGGAGTCACAATCAGCCCCAGCATTTT,CAWSMRGSHNQPQHF
TRBJ2-7,TRBV7-2,TRBD2,-,TGTGCCAGCAGCTTAATGGTAGCGGGGCTCTCCTACGAGCAGTACTTC,CASSLMVAGLSYEQYF
TRBJ2-2,TRBV5-1,TRBD1,-,TGCGCCAGCAGCCTAGGACAGGGGAACACCGGGGAGCTGTTTTTT,CASSLGQGNTGELFF
TRBJ2-2,TRBV19,TRBD2,-,TGTGCCAGCAAACTAGCGGGGGGCGCGAACACCGGGGAGCTGTTTTTT,CASKLAGGANTGELFF
TRBJ1-1,TRBV5-6,-,-,TGTGCCAGCAGCCCCCGCCAGGGCCTGTGGGCTTTCTTT,CASSPRQGLWAFF
TRBJ1-1,TRBV7-6,-,-,TGTGCCAGCAGCCCGGGCTTAGGAGGGAACACTGAAGCTTTCTTT,CASSPGLGGNTEAFF
TRBJ1-1,TRBV6-6,-,few,TGTGCCAGCAGTTACTCCCGGACAGTGAACACTGAAGCTTTCTTT,CASSYSRTVNTEAFF
TRBJ2-1,TRBV7-2,TRBD2,-,TGTGCCCACACGATGGGGGGGTCTCATACCTACAATGAGCAGTTCTTC,CAHTMGGSHTYNEQFF
TRBJ1-2,TRBV30,TRBD1,-,TGTGCCTGGAGTTTTGGACAGGGGGCGATCTATGGCTACACCTTC,CAWSFGQGAIYGYTF
TRBJ1-1,TRBV6-5,TRBD1,-,TGTGCCTGCTACGGGAAGGGGGCGGTCACTGAAGCTTTCTTT,CACYGKGAVTEAFF
TRBJ1-6,TRBV5-1,-,-,TGCGCCAGCAGCTTGGAAGGGGATTCTAATTCACCCCTCCACTTT,CASSLEGDSNSPLHF
TRBJ1-4,TRBV6-5,-,-,TGTGCCAGCAGTTACGCCTCTAGGGAAAAACTGTTTTTT,CASSYASREKLFF
TRBJ2-5,TRBV30,TRBD2,-,TGTGCCTGGAGCGGACTAGTTGGCGAGACCCAGTACTTC,CAWSGLVGETQYF
TRBJ2-1,TRBV19,-,-,TGTGCCAGTAGTATGACAAGCCACTCCTACAATGAGCAGTTCTTC,CASSMTSHSYNEQFF
TRBJ2-1,TRBV25-1,TRBD2,-,TGTGCCAGCAGTGAAGGGCTAGCGGGGGGGTACAATGAGCAGTTCTTC,CASSEGLAGGYNEQFF
TRBJ1-6,TRBV4-2,-,-,TGTGCCAGCAGCCAAGGGCTCCCCCATAATTCACCCCTCCACTTT,CASSQGLPHNSPLHF
TRBJ2-5,TRBV4-2,-,-,TGTGCCAGCAGCCAAGTCTCACAGCAAGAGACCCAGTACTTC,CASSQVSQQETQYF
TRBJ2-3,TRBV11-1,TRBD2,-,TGTGCCAGCAGCCTAAGACTAGCGGGGGCCACAGATACGCAGTATTTT,CASSLRLAGATDTQYF
TRBJ1-3,TRBV10-3,-,-,TGTGCCATCAGAGAACGGACAGATCCGGACACCATATATTTT,CAIRERTDPDTIYF
TRBJ2-4,TRBV19,TRBD2,-,TGTGCCAGTACTAGCGGGGGGGCCGTAGGCAAAAACATTCAGTACTTC,CASTSGGAVGKNIQYF
TRBJ1-2,TRBV6-1,-,-,TGTGCCAGCAGTGAATCGGGTAACTATGGCTACACCTTC,CASSESGNYGYTF
TRBJ2-5,TRBV4-2,-,-,TGTGCCAGCAGCCAAACTAGTATGGAGACCCAGTACTTC,CASSQTSMETQYF
TRBJ1-5,TRBV10-2,TRBD1,once,TGCGCCAGCAGTTCCGGACAGGTTAGCAATCAGCCCCAGCATTTT,CASSSGQVSNQPQHF
TRBJ2-5,TRBV5-1,TRBD2,-,TGCGCCAGCAGCTTTAGCGGGGGTCCCCGGACCCAGTACTTC,CASSFSGGPRTQYF
TRBJ2-2,TRBV6-5,-,-,TGTGCCACAATCGGTGGCAGACTCACCGGGGAGCTGTTTTTT,CATIGGRLTGELFF